This T cell receptor beta chain came from a study of T cell responses to AZD1222 COVID-19 vaccine. Broader study findings: Mostly white British, mostly female donors; authors suggested clonal diversity may be underestimated. Spike-specific TCRs gained breadth and depth after people received two AZD1222 doses. Seropositive at baseline were only 5 or 6 AZD1222 recipients.

Assay used: immunoSEQ multiplex PCR; TCRdb lists only in-frame clones, some missing. The sample has 92,000 or so clones; about 89% are singletons. Comments on this clone: Its target is unknown.

CDR3 length: 14 residues. The V gene's germline CDR1 is MNHEY and CDR2 SVGAGI. Trimming removed 6 bases at V and 7 bases at J, with 18 bases between. The TCR was taken from an adult in good health. The material was peripheral blood, obtained on day 0 of AZD1222 vaccination. The chain combines TRBV6-5 with TRBJ1-1; D is undetermined. The CDR3 reads CASSPRERRIEAFF. The DNA of the CDR3 is TGTGCCAGCAGCCCGAGGGAGAGGAGGATTGAAGCTTTCTTT.